This T cell receptor (beta chain) was profiled in a study of prognosis after radiotherapy for stage I lung cancer (dated by TCRdb to about 2021). Context from the whole study: About 20 stage I NSCLC patients were enrolled in Nanjing, China, between April 2018 and early 2019. Concurrent therapy was not administered to any patient alongside SBRT. The study sequenced about 40 blood samples from around 19 patients, one before and one after SBRT per patient. Four to six patients had oligometastatic NSCLC after surgical resection of the primary tumor, and about 15 had newly diagnosed primary stage I lung tumors. All patients were regarded as medically inoperable, because of comorbidities in about twelve patients and refusal of surgery in several patients. Squamous cell carcinoma histology was identified in roughly 7 patients, and adenocarcinoma histology was identified in roughly eleven patients. Peripheral blood TCR beta repertoires were profiled in stage I NSCLC patients before and after stereotactic body radiotherapy, and the study then linked these repertoires to distant failure. SBRT was delivered in 3 to 5 fractions with a biologically effective dose of at least 100 Gy, and image-guided IMRT or VMAT was used for delivery. The cohort comprised 13 men and a handful of women with a median age of 74.5 years, ranging from roughly 53 to 84 years. After SBRT, distant metastases developed in about 20% of the 19 patients at a median of 7 months, while the remaining 15 patients had no significant progression. The study at large found these results: After SBRT, the count of unique TCR clones dropped from a median of roughly 9,700 beforehand to 6,500 to 7,500 afterward (Wilcoxon paired P=0.011). TRBV and TRBJ usage frequencies reportedly varied with metastasis status, involving two V genes at baseline and several V and two J genes after SBRT. Post-SBRT Shannon entropy and its change from baseline were lower in patients who developed distant metastases; baseline Shannon entropy was not associated with metastases. No adjustment for multiple comparisons was applied to any of the reported P values. Whether the expanded TCR clones were tumor-specific was not determined. Limitations of the study included a small cohort and short follow-up, and the study findings need independent validation.

The CDR3 numbers 17 residues from cysteine through phenylalanine. CDR3 DNA is the only sequence kept; it has 51 bases, read in frame from the first base. V loses 3 bases at its end and J loses 4 bases; junction bases beyond the gene matches: 12. Sequences MNHEY (CDR1) and SMNVEV (CDR2) are obtained from the germline V gene (reference sequence). A history of other malignancies or of prior chemotherapy or radiotherapy was absent in all patients, and node-negative disease was shown on CT and PET/CT in all patients. Six milliliters of peripheral venous blood were drawn into EDTA tubes at each of two time points. Ficoll-Paque Plus density-gradient centrifugation was used to isolate PBMCs. Samples were stored at -80°C immediately after collection until analysis. Two rounds of multiplex PCR were used to amplify the TCR beta CDR3 region from genomic DNA. In the first PCR round, primers specific to each TRBV and TRBJ gene were used, and the primer sequences were filed in Chinese patent CN105087789A. Universal primers were used in the second round of PCR. The Roche High Pure PCR Template Preparation Kit was used to extract genomic DNA from frozen PBMCs. Paired-end sequencing with 151 bp reads was performed on the libraries using an Illumina HiSeq 3000. In the paper's pipeline: Raw reads lacking the multiplex PCR primer sequences were removed with CutAdapt. High-quality paired reads were merged into contigs with PEAR. By alignment to reference sequences, MiXCR assigned TRB V, D and J gene segments to each contig. CDR3 sequences were clustered by base quality and sequence similarity to remove sequencing errors. Diversity was calculated as Shannon entropy divided by the natural log of the number of productive TCR sequences. Clonality was defined as one minus Shannon entropy divided by the natural log of the number of unique clonotypes. The Youden index of ROC curves was used to select progression-free survival cut-offs for repertoire metrics, and analyses were performed in R 3.5.3. TCRdb reworked the public reads: Q25 trimming with fastp, MiXCR clone assembly, productive beta chains retained. Rows with a matching CDR3 protein are joined into one entry that keeps the most common DNA and genes. These V and J calls rely on TCRdb rather than the paper's analysis. This sample has tens of thousands of distinct CDR3 sequences in its table, and less than 30% of those were observed once. The ten largest clones represent approximately 8.3% of the sample.

Worth noting for this clonotype: What antigen it recognizes has not been identified. There are no base qualities to consult, and no much larger clone falls within one base.

Sample: PBMCs, taken before or after stereotactic body radiation therapy (not recorded which). Rearrangement joined TRBV27 to TRBJ2-3; TRBD2 matches 8 bases in the middle. This receptor was taken from a donor over 45 with non-small cell lung cancer. The DNA sequence reads TGTGCCAGCAGTTTCGGGACTAGGGGGGGATTGTCAGATACGCAGTATTTT. Its product reads: CASSFGTRGGLSDTQYF.